What follows is one T cell receptor beta chain and its context. Germline CDR1 is SEHNR and CDR2 is FQNEAQ (reference sequence). Deletions cut 5 bases from V and 0 bases from J, with 10 bases between. The CDR3 consists of 15 residues. TCRdb keeps only in-frame clones here, not all; method: immunoSEQ multiplex PCR. This table holds around 73,000 clones, 85% to 90% found once. The sample belongs to a study of OX40 agonist ivuxolimab in advanced cancers. The V gene is TRBV7-9, the J gene TRBJ1-4; D not certain. This clonotype was obtained from an adult with an advanced solid tumor such as melanoma, head and neck, liver or kidney cancer. The starting material was CD4+ or CD8+ T cells sorted from blood, obtained in a trial of the OX40 agonist ivuxolimab. Here the CDR3 reads CASSHKGATNEKLFF. The CDR3 DNA reads TGTGCCAGCAGCCATAAGGGCGCAACTAATGAAAAACTGTTTTTT.